The 19 T cell receptor beta chains reported below all come from one sample, sequenced in a study of T cells after yellow fever vaccination. Each CDR3 protein is one row after TCRdb ran MiXCR on the 5' RACE reads. The profile covers under 200,000 distinct CDR3 sequences, with approximately 11% appearing a single time and 35% to 40% taken by the ten largest. The material sequenced was CD8+ T cells sorted from PBMCs, taken 15 days after the yellow fever booster vaccination. The receptors here all came from a man younger than 35 who received the YFV17D yellow fever vaccine.

The chain combines TRBV14 with TRBJ1-2; 10 nucleotides line up with TRBD1. The junction had 6 bases not matched to a gene; V was cut back by 5 bases and J by 6 bases. The CDR3 spans 14 residues. The germline gives CDR1 SGHDN, CDR2 FVKESK. This CDR3 is CASSVLTGGNGYTF. The CDR3 region has the DNA TGTGCCAGCAGCGTCTTGACAGGGGGCAATGGCTACACCTTC.

The chain is built from TRBV6-2 or TRBV6-3 and TRBJ1-1; perhaps TRBD1 as D (6 bases). The V gene lost 5 bases and the J gene lost 0 bases, with 13 bases spanning the gap. This CDR3 spans 15 amino acids. CDR1 is MNHEY, CDR2 SVGEGT, per germline. The CDR3 region is CASSAGAEMNTEAFF. CDR3 coding DNA: TGTGCCAGCAGTGCAGGGGCCGAAATGAACACTGAAGCTTTCTTT.

At least ten counts were recorded for this clonotype. The chain joins TRBV18 to TRBJ2-5; the D is unclear. The CDR3 runs 11 residues. Trimming stripped 4 bases from V and 2 bases from J, with 2 bases between. The germline gives CDR1 KGHSH, CDR2 LQKENI. CDR3 nucleotide sequence: TGTGCCAGCTCACTGCAAGAGACCCAGTACTTC. This gives the protein CASSLQETQYF.

Points on this clonotype: A much larger clone differs from this one at a single base, so this may be a read error. The CDR3 is CSARDPASRDWETQYF. For the CDR3, the DNA is TGCAGTGCTAGAGATCCTGCTTCGCGCGATTGGGAGACCCAGTACTTC. The rearrangement joins TRBV20-1 to TRBJ2-5; D call uncertain. Between the trimmed V and J ends, which lost 0 bases and 5 bases, there was a span of 19 bases. Germline V gene data show CDR1 as DFQATT and CDR2 as SNEGSKA (reference sequence). CDR3 size: 16 residues.

This sequence joins TRBV29-1 and TRBJ1-2, with TRBD1 as a possible D gene (6 bases). The CDR3 extends over 13 amino acids. V lost 7 bases and J lost 2, with 14 bases in between. Germline lookup yields CDR1 SQVTM and CDR2 ANQGSEA. Here the CDR3 DNA reads TGCAGCGCCTGGGGGGGGCGGAACTATGGCTACACCTTC. This codes for CSAWGGRNYGYTF. Supplemented by reference TRBV29-1 and TRBJ1-2, the full variable domain reads SAVISQKPSRDICQRGTSLTIQCQVDSQVTMMFWYRQQPGQSLTLIATANQGSEATYESGFVIDKFPISRPNLTFSTLTVSNMSPEDSSIYLCSAWGGRNYGYTFGSGTRLTVV.

This clonotype showed up just a few times. The genes are TRBV12-3 or TRBV12-4 and TRBJ2-2, with 9 bases that match TRBD1. The CDR3 runs to 13 residues. J gave up 7 bases and V 8 bases, and 5 bases lay outside the gene matches. The CDR3 DNA is TGTGCCAGCCGGGACAGGGTTGGCGGGGAGCTGTTTTTT. The encoded protein is CASRDRVGGELFF.

There are a few counts of this clonotype. The V call is TRBV2, the J call TRBJ2-1; 9 bases are a match to TRBD2. The germline gives CDR1 SNHLY, CDR2 FYNNEI. V dropped 7 bases and J dropped 4; count of bases not matched to a gene: 11. The CDR3 loop spans 16 amino acids. CDR3: CASTSGLAGVYNEQFF. The CDR3 region has the DNA TGTGCCAGCACCTCGGGGTTAGCGGGGGTATACAATGAGCAGTTCTTC.

Many counts were recorded for this clonotype. The V gene is TRBV4-1, the J gene TRBJ2-2; the D is unclear. The CDR3 has 17 amino acids. Trimming removed 0 bases at V and 4 bases at J, with 15 bases between. The germline V gene encodes CDR1 MGHRA and CDR2 YSYEKL. CDR3 nucleotides: TGCGCCAGCAGCCAAGAGGTAGTCCCGCGCACCACCGGGGAGCTGTTTTTT. As protein: CASSQEVVPRTTGELFF.

The chain carries TRBV6-5 and TRBJ2-5, with D perhaps TRBD2 (5 bases). Germline V gives CDR1 MNHEY, CDR2 SVGAGI. CDR3 length: 12 residues. Trimming left V 5 bases short and J 5 bases short, with 9 bases between. The CDR3 coding sequence is TGTGCCAGCAGTCCGGGGTATGAGACCCAGTACTTC. Residues: CASSPGYETQYF.

This clonotype was observed a handful of times. The chain uses TRBV29-1 and TRBJ2-3, with D possibly called TRBD1 or TRBD2 (6 bases each). V was trimmed by 0 bases and J by 2 bases, leaving 9 bases between them. Germline-derived CDR1 and CDR2 are SQVTM and ANQGSEA. The CDR3 is 14 amino acids. The CDR3 DNA follows: TGCAGCGTTGAAGAAGGGGGACTCACAGATACGCAGTATTTT. Translation gives CSVEEGGLTDTQYF.

This clonotype turned up a few times. The V call is TRBV6-1, the J call TRBJ1-1; no reliable D call. This CDR3 region has 14 residues. V was cut by 5 bases and J by 3 bases, with 13 bases left in between. Germline CDR1 is MNHNS and CDR2 is SASEGT. The CDR3 loop reads CASSPPREDTEAFF. As DNA, the CDR3 is TGTGCCAGCAGTCCCCCTAGGGAGGACACTGAAGCTTTCTTT.

The V gene is TRBV9, the J gene TRBJ2-2, with D perhaps TRBD2 (5 bases). The CDR3 consists of 17 residues. CDR1 is SGDLS, CDR2 YYNGEE, per germline. V was clipped by 0 bases and J by 2 bases, with 14 bases between them. DNA of the CDR3: TGTGCCAGCAGCGTAGCTTTGGGTGAGGGTAACACCGGGGAGCTGTTTTTT. Translated: CASSVALGEGNTGELFF. The variable domain in full, with the rest retrieved from reference TRBV9 and TRBJ2-2, is DSGVTQTPKHLITATGQRVTLRCSPRSGDLSVYWYQQSLDQGLQFLIQYYNGEERAKGNILERFSAQQFPDLHSELNLSSLELGDSALYFCASSVALGEGNTGELFFGEGSRLTVL.

As for this clonotype: Just one base apart from a much larger clone, this may be a read error. The gene calls are TRBV24-1 and TRBJ2-3, with 10 bases aligning to TRBD2. With 9 bases clipped from V and 3 bases from J, the junction kept 14 bases outside the gene matches. The CDR3 runs to 17 residues. Per the germline V gene, CDR1 is KGHDR and CDR2 is SFDVKD. The chain's CDR3 is CATEVKEGTSATDTQYF. The CDR3 region has the DNA TGTGCCACCGAGGTTAAAGAAGGGACTAGCGCTACAGATACGCAGTATTTT.

The rearrangement links TRBV4-2 to TRBJ1-4; no reliable D call. Germline-derived CDR1 and CDR2 are LGHNA and YNFKEQ. The CDR3 is 11 amino acids. Trimming cost V 1 base and J 12 bases, with 6 bases left between them. CDR3 amino acids: CASSQGGELFF. CDR3 DNA: TGTGCCAGCAGCCAAGGCGGGGAACTGTTTTTT.

This clonotype has just a few counts. The genes are TRBV24-1 and TRBJ2-2; 7 bases fit TRBD2. The CDR3 length is 14 residues. Germline V gene lookup returns CDR1 KGHDR and CDR2 SFDVKD. The V segment lost 7 bases and the J segment 2 bases; nucleotides outside the gene matches: 3. The CDR3 sequence is CATSGGGNTGELFF. The CDR3 DNA reads as TGTGCCACCAGCGGCGGGGGTAACACCGGGGAGCTGTTTTTT.

The CDR3 DNA reads as TGTGCCAGCCGGACGGGTGGCACGAACACTGAAGCTTTCTTT. It codes for CASRTGGTNTEAFF. The gene calls are TRBV27 and TRBJ1-1; no clear D. Germline V lookup: CDR1 MNHEY, CDR2 SMNVEV (reference sequence). Trimming left V 8 bases short and J 1 base short, with 14 bases between. This CDR3 spans 14 amino acids.

The rearrangement uses TRBV6-2 or TRBV6-3 and TRBJ1-2; D gene uncertain. This CDR3 contains 13 residues. The ends were cut back, 2 bases at V and 8 bases at J, with 12 bases in the middle. Germline lookup yields CDR1 MNHEY and CDR2 SVGEGT. CDR3 DNA sequence: TGTGCCAGCAGTTACGTCGCGCGTGGCGGCTACACCTTC. Protein sequence: CASSYVARGGYTF.

In its sample, this clonotype was seen many times. The chain has TRBV9 and TRBJ2-1, with D perhaps matching TRBD1 or TRBD2 (5 bases each). Trimming pared 3 bases from V and 8 bases from J, leaving 21 bases between. The CDR3 consists of 16 residues. CDR1 SGDLS and CDR2 YYNGEE come from the germline V gene. CDR3 sequence reads: CASSDPGGHSMDEQFF. As DNA, the CDR3 is TGTGCCAGCAGCGACCCCGGAGGACACTCAATGGATGAGCAGTTCTTC.

The gene calls are TRBV7-8 and TRBJ2-5, with D perhaps given as TRBD1 or TRBD2 (6 bases each). V gave up 7 bases and J gave up 2 bases, with 14 bases separating them. Per germline, CDR1 SGHVS and CDR2 FQNEAQ. This CDR3 is built from 14 residues. The CDR3 coding sequence is TGTGCCAGCAACGGGGGCACGGAACAAGAGACCCAGTACTTC. This codes for CASNGGTEQETQYF. Based on the CDR3 plus reference TRBV7-8 and TRBJ2-5, the full variable domain is GAGVSQSPRYKVAKRGQDVALRCDPISGHVSLFWYQQALGQGPEFLTYFQNEAQLDKSGLPSDRFFAERPEGSVSTLKIQRTQQEDSAVYLCASNGGTEQETQYFGPGTRLLVL.